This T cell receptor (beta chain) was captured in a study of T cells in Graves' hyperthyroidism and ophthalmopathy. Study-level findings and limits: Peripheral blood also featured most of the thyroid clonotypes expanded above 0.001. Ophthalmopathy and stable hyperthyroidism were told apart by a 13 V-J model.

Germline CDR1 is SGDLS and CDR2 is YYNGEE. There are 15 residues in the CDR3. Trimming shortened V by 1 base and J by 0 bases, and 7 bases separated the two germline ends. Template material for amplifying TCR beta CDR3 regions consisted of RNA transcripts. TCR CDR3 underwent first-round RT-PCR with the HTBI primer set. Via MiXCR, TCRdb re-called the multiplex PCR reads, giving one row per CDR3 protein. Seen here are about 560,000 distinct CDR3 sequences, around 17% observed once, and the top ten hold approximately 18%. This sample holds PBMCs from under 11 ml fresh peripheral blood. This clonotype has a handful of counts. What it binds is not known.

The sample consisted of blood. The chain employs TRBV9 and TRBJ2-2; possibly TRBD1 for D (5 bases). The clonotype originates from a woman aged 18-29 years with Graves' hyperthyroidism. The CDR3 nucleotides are TGTGCCAGCAGCGTATCAGGGACGAACACCGGGGAGCTGTTTTTT. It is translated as CASSVSGTNTGELFF.